The rows below give T cell receptor beta chains drawn from one sample of a study of cytomegalovirus exposure and HLA in healthy donors. The protocol was immunoSEQ multiplex PCR, while the TCRdb copy is restricted to in-frame clones and leaves out a portion. The data contain approximately 100,000 clones, approximately 72% of them singletons. The sequencing input was PBMCs. These receptors were obtained from a woman aged 40 to 50 in good health and CMV-seronegative. Each CDR3 is given with its conserved first and last residue. Each record gives: V gene, J gene, clone size, D gene, CDR3 protein, CDR3 DNA. A D gene is named only where the DNA matches it firmly. Size tells how often a clone was seen (once, few, many) or the class of an expanded clone, and some rows leave it out.

TRBV30	TRBJ2-7	NA	TRBD2	CAWSVSGTSYEQYF	TGTGCCTGGAGTGTTAGCGGGACCTCCTACGAGCAGTACTTC
TRBV5-6	TRBJ2-7	NA	TRBD1	CASSGTAYEQYF	TGTGCCAGCTCCGGGACAGCCTACGAGCAGTACTTC
TRBV18	TRBJ2-7	NA	TRBD2	CASSPAGGIYYEQYF	TGTGCCAGCTCACCGGCGGGGGGCATCTACTACGAGCAGTACTTC
TRBV7-9	TRBJ2-7	few	NA	CASSSATEISYEQYF	TGTGCCAGCAGCTCCGCGACGGAGATCTCCTACGAGCAGTACTTC
TRBV9	TRBJ1-3	few	TRBD1	CASSVASTIGQGANTIYF	TGTGCCAGCAGCGTAGCTAGCACCATAGGACAGGGGGCAAACACCATATATTTT
TRBV7-3	TRBJ2-1	NA	TRBD2	CASSLLVSGMHSYNEQFF	TGTGCCAGCAGCTTATTGGTTAGCGGGATGCACTCCTACAATGAGCAGTTCTTC
TRBV7-9	TRBJ2-2	few	TRBD1	CSSSIKQGAGELFF	TGTTCCAGCAGCATAAAACAGGGGGCCGGGGAGCTGTTTTTT
TRBV6-1	TRBJ2-7	NA	NA	CASSTAGQFYEQYF	TGTGCCAGCAGTACCGCGGGGCAGTTCTACGAGCAGTACTTC
TRBV28	TRBJ1-1	NA	NA	CASSSWEVGFTEAFF	TGTGCCAGCAGTTCTTGGGAGGTTGGGTTCACTGAAGCTTTCTTT
TRBV6-5	TRBJ2-5	few	TRBD2	CASSYSSGGLGETQYF	TGTGCCAGCAGTTACTCGAGCGGGGGCTTAGGGGAGACCCAGTACTTC
TRBV30	TRBJ2-1	NA	NA	CAWSAGGIQGRPYNEQFF	TGTGCCTGGAGCGCAGGAGGGATACAGGGGCGACCCTACAATGAGCAGTTCTTC
TRBV29-1	TRBJ1-2	NA	NA	CSVVSREGYGYTF	TGCAGCGTAGTTTCCAGGGAAGGGTATGGCTACACCTTC
TRBV7-9	TRBJ2-7	once	TRBD1	CSSSLVQGRGEEQYF	TGTTCCAGCAGCTTAGTACAGGGGAGAGGGGAAGAGCAGTACTTC
TRBV7-9	TRBJ1-1	NA	TRBD1	CASSSWGQRNTEAFF	TGTGCCAGCAGCTCCTGGGGACAGAGGAACACTGAAGCTTTCTTT
TRBV5-1	TRBJ2-7	NA	TRBD2	CASSLGWASGTSSYEQYF	TGCGCCAGCAGCTTGGGGTGGGCTAGCGGGACCTCTTCCTACGAGCAGTACTTC
TRBV7-2	TRBJ2-7	NA	TRBD1	CASSTNRGSSYEQYF	TGTGCCAGCAGCACTAACAGGGGATCATCCTACGAGCAGTACTTC
TRBV28	TRBJ2-7	few	TRBD1	CASSHMTGVHEQYF	TGTGCCAGCAGCCATATGACAGGGGTCCACGAGCAGTACTTC
TRBV15	TRBJ2-7	few	TRBD1	CATSRDRGSYEQYF	TGTGCCACCAGCAGAGACAGGGGGTCCTACGAGCAGTACTTC
TRBV18	TRBJ1-1	NA	NA	CASSPPEGLGSEAFF	TGTGCCAGCTCACCACCGGAGGGGTTGGGATCTGAAGCTTTCTTT
TRBV6-5	TRBJ2-2	once	NA	CASILDGELFF	TGTGCCAGCATACTAGACGGGGAGCTGTTTTTT
TRBV7-9	TRBJ2-4	NA	NA	CASSFPQGGKNIQYF	TGTGCCAGCAGCTTTCCCCAGGGGGGCAAAAACATTCAGTACTTC
TRBV7-9	TRBJ2-2	NA	NA	CSSSPFSTGELFF	TGTTCCAGCAGCCCATTTTCAACCGGGGAGCTGTTTTTT
TRBV12-5	TRBJ2-7	NA	NA	CASGLVQQFEQYF	TGTGCTAGTGGTTTGGTCCAACAGTTCGAGCAGTACTTC
TRBV6-1	TRBJ2-1	NA	NA	CASSEAGRYEQFF	TGTGCCAGCAGCGAAGCTGGGAGGTATGAGCAGTTCTTC
TRBV30	TRBJ2-7	few	TRBD1	CAWSGQGMREQYF	TGTGCCTGGAGTGGACAGGGTATGCGGGAGCAGTACTTC
TRBV6-6	TRBJ2-1	few	NA	CASSRRHGNHEQFF	TGTGCCAGCAGTCGACGACACGGGAATCATGAGCAGTTCTTC
TRBV7-9	TRBJ2-7	NA	NA	CASSPYWGGVDYEQYF	TGTGCCAGCAGCCCCTATTGGGGGGGCGTAGACTACGAGCAGTACTTC
TRBV7-6	TRBJ2-2	NA	NA	CASSPQRSATGELFF	TGTGCCAGCAGCCCTCAGCGATCTGCCACCGGGGAGCTGTTTTTT
TRBV5-1	TRBJ1-1	NA	NA	CASSLEASLRAFF	TGCGCCAGCAGCTTGGAAGCCAGCCTGAGGGCTTTCTTT
TRBV7-9	TRBJ2-3	NA	NA	CASRYTDTQYF	TGTGCCAGCAGGTACACAGATACGCAGTATTTT
TRBV11-2	TRBJ2-1	NA	NA	CASRSFGKSYNEQFF	TGTGCCAGCAGGTCGTTTGGCAAATCCTACAATGAGCAGTTCTTC
TRBV5-4	TRBJ1-2	few	NA	CASSLQGAQIGGYTF	TGTGCCAGCAGCTTACAGGGCGCCCAAATCGGGGGCTACACCTTC
TRBV6-5	TRBJ2-1	few	NA	CASSSTGDGYNEQFF	TGTGCCAGCAGTTCAACGGGAGATGGCTACAATGAGCAGTTCTTC
TRBV19	TRBJ1-3	few	TRBD1	CASRTGDSGNTIYF	TGTGCCAGTAGAACAGGGGACTCTGGAAACACCATATATTTT
TRBV10-3	TRBJ2-4	few	TRBD1	CAISEQGALAKNIQYF	TGTGCCATCAGTGAGCAGGGGGCTTTGGCCAAAAACATTCAGTACTTC
TRBV4-2	TRBJ2-3	NA	TRBD1	CASSLRDRGQTDTQYF	TGTGCCAGCAGCCTCCGGGACAGGGGGCAAACAGATACGCAGTATTTT